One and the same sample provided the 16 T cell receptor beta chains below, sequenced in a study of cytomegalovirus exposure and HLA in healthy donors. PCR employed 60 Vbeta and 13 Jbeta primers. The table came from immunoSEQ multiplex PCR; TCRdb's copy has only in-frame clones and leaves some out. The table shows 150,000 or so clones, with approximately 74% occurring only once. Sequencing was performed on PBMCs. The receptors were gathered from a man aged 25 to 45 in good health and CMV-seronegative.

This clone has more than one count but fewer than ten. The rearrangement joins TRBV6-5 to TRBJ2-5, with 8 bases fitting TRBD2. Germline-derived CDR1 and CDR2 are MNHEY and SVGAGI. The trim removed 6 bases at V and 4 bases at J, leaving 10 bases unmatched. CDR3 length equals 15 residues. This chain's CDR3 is CASSSGGPRAETQYF. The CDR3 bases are TGTGCCAGCAGCTCGGGGGGGCCGAGGGCAGAGACCCAGTACTTC.

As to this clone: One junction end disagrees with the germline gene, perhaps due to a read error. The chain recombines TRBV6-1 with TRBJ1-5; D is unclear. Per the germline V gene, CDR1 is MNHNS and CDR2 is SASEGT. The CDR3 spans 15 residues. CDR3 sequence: CASSEEGGSGQPQNF. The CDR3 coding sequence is TGTGCCAGCAGTGAAGAAGGAGGGAGCGGTCAGCCCCAGAATTTT.

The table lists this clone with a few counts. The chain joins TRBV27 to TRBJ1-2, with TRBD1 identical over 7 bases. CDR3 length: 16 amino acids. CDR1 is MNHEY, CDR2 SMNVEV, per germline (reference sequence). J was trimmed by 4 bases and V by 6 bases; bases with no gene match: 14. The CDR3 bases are TGTGCCAGCAGATCTACAGGGGCTACGATCATCTATGGCTACACCTTC. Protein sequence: CASRSTGATIIYGYTF.

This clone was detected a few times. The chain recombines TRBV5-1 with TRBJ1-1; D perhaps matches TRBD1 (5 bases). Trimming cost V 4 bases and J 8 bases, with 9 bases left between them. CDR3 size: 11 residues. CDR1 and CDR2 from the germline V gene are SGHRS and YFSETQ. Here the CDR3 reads CASSLDKEAFF. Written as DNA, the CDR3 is TGCGCCAGCAGCCTGGACAAAGAAGCTTTCTTT.

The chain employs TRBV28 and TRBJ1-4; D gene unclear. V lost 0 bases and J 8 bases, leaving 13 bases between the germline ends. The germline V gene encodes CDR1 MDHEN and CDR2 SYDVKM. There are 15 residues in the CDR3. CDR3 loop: CASSLWGSGKEKLFF. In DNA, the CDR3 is TGTGCCAGCAGTTTATGGGGATCGGGGAAGGAAAAACTGTTTTTT.

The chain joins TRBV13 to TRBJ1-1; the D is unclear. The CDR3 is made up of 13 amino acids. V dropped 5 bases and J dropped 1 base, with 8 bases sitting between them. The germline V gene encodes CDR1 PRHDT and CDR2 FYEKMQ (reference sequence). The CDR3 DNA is TGTGCCAGCAGCGCCTCTAGGAACACTGAAGCTTTCTTT. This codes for CASSASRNTEAFF.

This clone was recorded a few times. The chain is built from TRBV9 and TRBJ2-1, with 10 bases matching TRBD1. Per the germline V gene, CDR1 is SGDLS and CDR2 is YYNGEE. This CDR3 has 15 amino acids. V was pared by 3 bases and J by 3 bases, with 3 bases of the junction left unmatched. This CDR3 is CASSAGTGVYNEQFF. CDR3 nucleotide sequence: TGTGCCAGCAGCGCCGGGACAGGGGTCTACAATGAGCAGTTCTTC.

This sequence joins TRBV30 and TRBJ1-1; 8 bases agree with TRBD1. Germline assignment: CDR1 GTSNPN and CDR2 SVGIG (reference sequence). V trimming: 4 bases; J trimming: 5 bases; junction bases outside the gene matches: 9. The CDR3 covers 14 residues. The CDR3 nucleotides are TGTGCCTGGACCACGACAGGGGTAAATACTGAAGCTTTCTTT. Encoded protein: CAWTTTGVNTEAFF.

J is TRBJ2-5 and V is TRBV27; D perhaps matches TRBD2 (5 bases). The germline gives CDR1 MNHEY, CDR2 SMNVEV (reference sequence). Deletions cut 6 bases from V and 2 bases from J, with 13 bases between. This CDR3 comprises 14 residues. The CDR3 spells CASRAAGVQETQYF. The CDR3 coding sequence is TGTGCCAGCAGAGCGGCAGGAGTTCAAGAGACCCAGTACTTC.

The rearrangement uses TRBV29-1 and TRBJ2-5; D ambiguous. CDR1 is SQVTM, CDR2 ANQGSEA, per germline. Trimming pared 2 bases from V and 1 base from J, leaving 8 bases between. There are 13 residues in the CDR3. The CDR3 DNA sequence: TGCAGCGTTGAACTGCCACTCCAAGAGACCCAGTACTTC. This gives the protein CSVELPLQETQYF.

This chain's CDR3 is CASSWLGQAPTYEQYF. CDR3 bases: TGTGCCAGCAGCTGGCTGGGGCAGGCGCCCACCTACGAGCAGTACTTC. The chain combines TRBV5-4 with TRBJ2-7, with D possibly matching TRBD1 (5 bases). Germline V gene sequence: CDR1 SGHNT, CDR2 YYREEE (reference sequence). The germline V and J ends were trimmed by 3 bases and 2 bases, with 18 bases remaining between them. There are 16 residues in the CDR3.

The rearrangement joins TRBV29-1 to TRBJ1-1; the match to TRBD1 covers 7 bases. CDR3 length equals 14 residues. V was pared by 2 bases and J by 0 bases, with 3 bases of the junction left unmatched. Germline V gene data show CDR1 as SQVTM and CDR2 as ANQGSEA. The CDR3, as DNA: TGCAGCGTTGAATCGGGACAGCTGAACACTGAAGCTTTCTTT. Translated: CSVESGQLNTEAFF.

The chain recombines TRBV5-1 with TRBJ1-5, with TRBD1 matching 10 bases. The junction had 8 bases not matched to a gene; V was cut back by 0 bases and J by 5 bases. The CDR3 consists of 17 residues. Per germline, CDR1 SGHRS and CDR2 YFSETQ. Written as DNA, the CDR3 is TGCGCCAGCAGCTTGGGGACAGGGGGGAATGAGGATCAGCCCCAGCATTTT. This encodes CASSLGTGGNEDQPQHF.

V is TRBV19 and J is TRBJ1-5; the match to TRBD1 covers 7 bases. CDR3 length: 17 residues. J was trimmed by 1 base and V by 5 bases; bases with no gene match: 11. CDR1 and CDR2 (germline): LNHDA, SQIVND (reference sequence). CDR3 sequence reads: CASSPPTGRRSNQPQHF. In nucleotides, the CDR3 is TGTGCCAGTAGTCCACCGACAGGGAGACGGAGCAATCAGCCCCAGCATTTT.

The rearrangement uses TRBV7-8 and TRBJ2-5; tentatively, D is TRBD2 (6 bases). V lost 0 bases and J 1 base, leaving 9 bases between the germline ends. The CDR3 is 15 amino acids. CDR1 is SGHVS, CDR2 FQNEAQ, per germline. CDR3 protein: CASSLAWGVQETQYF. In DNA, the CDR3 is TGTGCCAGCAGCTTAGCGTGGGGGGTCCAAGAGACCCAGTACTTC.

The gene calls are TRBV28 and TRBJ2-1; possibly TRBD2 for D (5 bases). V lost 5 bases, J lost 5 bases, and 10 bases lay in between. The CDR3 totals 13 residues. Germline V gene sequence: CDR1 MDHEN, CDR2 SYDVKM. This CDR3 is CASSPGEDNEQFF. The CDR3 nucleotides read TGTGCCAGCAGTCCCGGGGAAGACAATGAGCAGTTCTTC.